These 28 T cell receptor beta chains were all obtained from the same sample, sequenced in a study of cytomegalovirus exposure and HLA in healthy donors. PCR primers comprised 60 Vbeta and 13 Jbeta primers. Clones were sequenced by immunoSEQ multiplex PCR, and TCRdb holds only the in-frame ones, with some missing. The sample yields 99,000 or so clones, 76% seen once. Sequencing was carried out using PBMCs. These receptors were taken from a man between 35 and 55 years old in good health and CMV-seropositive.

The chain uses TRBV7-9 and TRBJ1-4, with a weak D call TRBD1 (5 bases). The germline V gene has CDR1 SEHNR and CDR2 FQNEAQ (reference sequence). CDR3 length: 13 amino acids. Trimming cost V 6 bases and J 9 bases, with 14 bases left between them. The CDR3, as DNA: TGTGCCAGCAGACCAGCCGGGGGGAAAAAACTGTTTTTT. This encodes CASRPAGGKKLFF.

This sequence joins TRBV11-2 and TRBJ2-1; the match to TRBD2 covers 9 bases. CDR3 length: 15 residues. V dropped 4 bases and J dropped 10; count of bases not matched to a gene: 11. The germline CDR1 and CDR2 sequences are SGHAT and FQNNGV. The CDR3 nucleotides read TGTGCCAGCAGCTCGGGAGTAGCGGGAGCAAAAGAGCAGTTCTTC. Its translation is CASSSGVAGAKEQFF. The variable domain in full, completed from reference TRBV11-2 and TRBJ2-1, reads EAGVAQSPRYKIIEKRQSVAFWCNPISGHATLYWYQQILGQGPKLLIQFQNNGVVDDSQLPKDRFSAERLKGVDSTLKIQPAKLEDSAVYLCASSSGVAGAKEQFFGPGTRLTVL.

The V and J genes are TRBV7-2 and TRBJ1-3; D remains ambiguous. CDR3 length equals 13 residues. Germline-derived CDR1 and CDR2 are SGHTA and FQGNSA. V was cut by 5 bases and J by 3 bases, with 8 bases left in between. In DNA, the CDR3 is TGTGCCAGCAGCACGACAATTGGAAACACCATATATTTT. It yields the protein CASSTTIGNTIYF.

The V call is TRBV11-3, the J call TRBJ2-1; TRBD2 matches 9 bases. CDR1 is SGHNT and CDR2 is YENEEA in the germline V gene. With V trimmed by 3 bases and J by 9 bases, 3 bases remained unmatched. The CDR3 length is 13 residues. Written as DNA, the CDR3 is TGTGCCAGCAGCTTCGGGACTAGCTCTGAGCAGTTCTTC. As protein: CASSFGTSSEQFF.

The chain recombines TRBV14 with TRBJ1-6; D gene unclear. The germline V and J ends were trimmed by 3 bases and 5 bases, with 5 bases remaining between them. The CDR3 loop spans 13 amino acids. Germline V gene lookup returns CDR1 SGHDN and CDR2 FVKESK. This CDR3 reads CASSQTDNSPLHF. CDR3 bases: TGTGCCAGCAGCCAGACTGATAATTCACCCCTCCACTTT.

The V call is TRBV4-2, the J call TRBJ2-1; 8 bases match TRBD2. CDR3 length: 16 amino acids. V lost 1 base and J lost 9; bases outside the gene matches: 11. Germline loops: CDR1 LGHNA, CDR2 YNFKEQ. CDR3 sequence (DNA): TGTGCCAGCAGCCAAGTCCGGGGGGGGGACCCAATTGAGCAGTTCTTC. Translating it yields CASSQVRGGDPIEQFF.

This clone showed up just once. The chain joins TRBV9 to TRBJ1-2, with D possibly matching TRBD1 (6 bases). The CDR3 is 16 residues long. The ends were cut back, 0 bases at V and 2 bases at J, with 14 bases in the middle. CDR1 and CDR2 (germline): SGDLS, YYNGEE. CDR3 sequence: CASSVGFWGGNYGYTF. The CDR3 coding sequence is TGTGCCAGCAGCGTAGGATTTTGGGGGGGCAACTATGGCTACACCTTC.

V usage is TRBV5-8 and J usage is TRBJ2-1, with TRBD2 as a possible D gene (6 bases). V was trimmed by 4 bases and J by 8 bases, leaving 19 bases between them. CDR1 SGHTS and CDR2 YDEGEE come from the germline V gene. The CDR3 runs to 15 residues. The CDR3 region is CASSLRRLGSHEQFF. CDR3 DNA sequence: TGTGCCAGCAGCCTGCGGCGACTAGGATCCCATGAGCAGTTCTTC.

A single count supports this clone. The rearrangement uses TRBV7-3 and TRBJ2-5; 8 nucleotides match TRBD2. V shed 5 bases, J shed 5 bases, and the junction held 10 bases outside the gene matches. CDR3 length equals 15 residues. From germline, CDR1 is SGHTA and CDR2 FQGTGA. The CDR3: CASSPAGGGRETQYF. Written as DNA, the CDR3 is TGTGCCAGCAGCCCCGCGGGGGGAGGTCGTGAGACCCAGTACTTC.

This chain connects TRBV19 to TRBJ2-5; D gene uncertain. CDR3 length equals 14 residues. With 7 bases removed from V and 2 bases from J, the gap between germline ends came to 14 bases. Germline V gene sequence: CDR1 LNHDA, CDR2 SQIVND (reference sequence). CDR3: CASNPQGGQETQYF. The CDR3 DNA reads TGTGCCAGTAACCCGCAAGGCGGACAAGAGACCCAGTACTTC.

Only a few counts were recorded for this clone. V and J are TRBV29-1 and TRBJ2-3; TRBD2 might be the D (6 bases). V lost 1 base and J 1 base, leaving 12 bases between the germline ends. CDR1 is SQVTM and CDR2 is ANQGSEA in the germline V gene. The CDR3 sequence is 15 residues long. The CDR3 sequence: CSVEGSRRGTDTQYF. As DNA, the CDR3 is TGCAGCGTTGAAGGGTCCAGGAGGGGCACAGATACGCAGTATTTT.

This clone was seen more than once but under ten times. This chain connects TRBV7-2 to TRBJ2-5; 7 positions match TRBD1. Germline CDR1 and CDR2: SGHTA and FQGNSA. V lost 1 base and J lost 9; bases outside the gene matches: 14. The CDR3 contains 16 residues. DNA of the CDR3: TGTGCCAGCAGCTTAGAGGGGGCTAGCACTCTGGGACCCCAGTACTTC. It yields the protein CASSLEGASTLGPQYF.

The chain combines TRBV30 with TRBJ2-3; weak D call: TRBD2 (6 bases). V lost 4 bases, J lost 1 base, and 15 bases lay in between. The length of the CDR3 is 15 residues. Germline loops: CDR1 GTSNPN, CDR2 SVGIG (reference sequence). CDR3 sequence reads: CAWTTSTLRTDTQYF. The DNA of the CDR3 is TGTGCCTGGACTACTAGCACTCTTCGCACAGATACGCAGTATTTT.

The rearrangement links TRBV9 to TRBJ2-7, with 12 nucleotides matching TRBD1. This CDR3 region has 15 residues. V shed 4 bases, J shed 2 bases, and the junction held 4 bases outside the gene matches. Looked up from germline, CDR1 is SGDLS and CDR2 is YYNGEE. As DNA, the CDR3 is TGTGCCAGCAGCCTACGGGACAGGGGGCCCTACGAGCAGTACTTC. Protein product: CASSLRDRGPYEQYF.

In the case of this clone: The sample carries other DNA sequences with the same CDR3. The chain has TRBV6-5 and TRBJ2-4; D is perhaps TRBD1 (6 bases). Germline CDR1 MNHEY, CDR2 SVGAGI. The CDR3 has 13 amino acids. Trimming stripped 7 bases from V and 7 bases from J, with 14 bases between. Written as DNA, the CDR3 is TGTGCCAGCAAGGGCAGGGGCAGGAACATTCAGTACTTC. Protein: CASKGRGRNIQYF.

The chain employs TRBV7-9 and TRBJ1-3; D ambiguous. The CDR3 is 15 amino acids. Looked up from germline, CDR1 is SEHNR and CDR2 is FQNEAQ (reference sequence). The V and J ends lost 6 bases and 1 base respectively, with 13 bases between them. CDR3 nucleotides: TGTGCCAGCAGTCCACGAGGCCAGTCTGGAAACACCATATATTTT. This sequence encodes CASSPRGQSGNTIYF.

This clone was observed a few times. This sequence joins TRBV11-3 and TRBJ2-7; 11 bases agree with TRBD2. This CDR3 has 18 amino acids. The V segment lost 5 bases and the J segment 5 bases; nucleotides outside the gene matches: 17. Germline-derived CDR1 and CDR2 are SGHNT and YENEEA. Written as DNA, the CDR3 is TGTGCCAGCAGCCCACAACCCCCTCTAGCGGGAGGTCGCGACGAGCAGTACTTC. This translates into CASSPQPPLAGGRDEQYF.

The rearrangement joins TRBV29-1 to TRBJ1-2, with D perhaps TRBD1 (6 bases). V was trimmed by 3 bases and J by 3 bases, leaving 14 bases between them. The CDR3 has 14 residues. Germline V gives CDR1 SQVTM, CDR2 ANQGSEA. CDR3 nucleotides: TGCAGCGTTGACGGCCTCAACAGGGACTATGGCTACACCTTC. Its protein is CSVDGLNRDYGYTF.

This chain uses TRBV19 with TRBJ2-1, with 11 bases aligning to TRBD2. This CDR3 region has 15 residues. Trimming took 3 bases from V and 9 from J; bases not matched to a gene: 7. Germline assignment: CDR1 LNHDA and CDR2 SQIVND (reference sequence). This chain's CDR3 is CASSIAASGRREQFF. CDR3 sequence (DNA): TGTGCCAGTAGTATCGCGGCTAGCGGGAGGCGTGAGCAGTTCTTC.

The rearrangement joins TRBV7-2 to TRBJ2-2; tentatively, D is TRBD1 (5 bases). The germline CDR1 and CDR2 sequences are SGHTA and FQGNSA. CDR3 size: 14 residues. Trimming removed 8 bases at V and 7 bases at J, with 17 bases between. The CDR3 DNA sequence: TGTGCCAGCTCAGGCAGGGCCCAGGGCGGGGAGCTGTTTTTT. Amino acid sequence: CASSGRAQGGELFF.

This rearrangement joins TRBV9 to TRBJ2-1, with D possibly matching TRBD1 (9 bases). Germline-derived CDR1 and CDR2 are SGDLS and YYNGEE. The CDR3 runs 15 residues. Trimming removed 4 bases at V and 6 bases at J, with 17 bases between. For the CDR3, the DNA is TGTGCCAGCAGCCCCGGGGGGGACAGGGTCAATGAGCAGTTCTTC. This gives the protein CASSPGGDRVNEQFF.

This clone showed up just a few times. The V gene is TRBV4-3, the J gene TRBJ2-2; D remains unclear. CDR3 size: 14 residues. CDR1 is LGHNA, CDR2 YSLEER, per germline. V shed 1 base and J shed 4 bases, with 7 bases lying between them. The CDR3 nucleotides are TGCGCCAGCAGCCAAGCTACGGGCACCGGGGAGCTGTTTTTT. The encoded protein is CASSQATGTGELFF.

This clone has a handful of counts. The gene calls are TRBV7-8 and TRBJ2-7; maybe TRBD1 (6 bases). The CDR3 is 18 amino acids. CDR1 is SGHVS and CDR2 is FQNEAQ in the germline V gene. V was pared by 3 bases and J by 1 base, with 22 bases between. The CDR3: CASSFSTHPQGMSYEQYF. In nucleotides, the CDR3 is TGTGCCAGCAGCTTCTCGACCCATCCCCAGGGGATGTCCTACGAGCAGTACTTC. Full variable domain (outside the CDR3, taken from reference TRBV7-8 and TRBJ2-7): GAGVSQSPRYKVAKRGQDVALRCDPISGHVSLFWYQQALGQGPEFLTYFQNEAQLDKSGLPSDRFFAERPEGSVSTLKIQRTQQEDSAVYLCASSFSTHPQGMSYEQYFGPGTRLTVT.

This chain connects TRBV2 to TRBJ1-1, with a weak D call TRBD1 (6 bases). CDR1 is SNHLY and CDR2 is FYNNEI in the germline V gene. This CDR3 has 12 amino acids. The ends were cut back, 9 bases at V and 5 bases at J, with 13 bases in the middle. The DNA of the CDR3 is TGTGCCAGTAACACAAGGGGGACTGAAGCTTTCTTT. Amino acids: CASNTRGTEAFF.

The rearrangement joins TRBV10-3 to TRBJ1-1; 9 nucleotides align to TRBD1. There are 15 residues in the CDR3. Germline V gene sequence: CDR1 ENHRY, CDR2 SYGVKD. J gave up 5 bases and V 2 bases, and 6 bases lay outside the gene matches. The CDR3 protein is CAISEPNRGQTEAFF. CDR3 coding DNA: TGTGCCATCAGTGAGCCCAACAGGGGGCAAACTGAAGCTTTCTTT.

About this clone: The germline gene is not matched at one end of the junction; a read error may be the cause. This chain connects TRBV7-7 to TRBJ2-1; 7 bases match TRBD1. Germline V gene data show CDR1 as SSHAT and CDR2 as FNYEAQ (reference sequence). The length of the CDR3 is 13 residues. The CDR3 bases are TGTGCTAGCAGCTTAACAGGGGCCAATGAGCAGTTCTTC. Its protein product is CASSLTGANEQFF.

The J gene is TRBJ2-7, the V gene TRBV25-1, with D unclear. V was cut by 1 base and J by 0 bases, with 10 bases left in between. Germline V gives CDR1 MGHDK, CDR2 SYGVNS. The CDR3 is 15 residues long. CDR3 residues: CASSEFRHSSYEQYF. DNA of the CDR3: TGTGCCAGCAGTGAATTTCGGCACAGCTCCTACGAGCAGTACTTC.

This clone showed up just once. The chain carries TRBV6-5 and TRBJ1-2, with a possible D match to TRBD1 (5 bases). This CDR3 has 14 residues. V was shortened by 3 bases and J by 4 bases, with 12 bases between the two germline ends. Germline values: CDR1 MNHEY, CDR2 SVGAGI. The CDR3 region is CASSYHEGVYGYTF. The CDR3 DNA reads TGTGCCAGCAGTTATCATGAAGGGGTCTATGGCTACACCTTC.